This T cell receptor (beta chain) was sequenced during a study of neurological immune-mediated disorders. Study results and limitations: Private repertoires in all groups were suggested, as expanded clones shared no CDR3 amino acid sequences across subjects.

The V gene's germline CDR1 is DFQATT and CDR2 SNEGSKA (reference sequence). There are 15 residues in the CDR3. J lost 4 bases, V lost 1 base, and 7 bases had no gene match. The cDNA was synthesized by means of template-switch 5'RACE, which was carried out with 10-nucleotide random UMIs. TCRdb re-analysed the 5' RACE reads in MiXCR, keeping a single row per CDR3 protein. The sample lists approximately 45,000 distinct CDR3 sequences; approximately 15% were seen once. There are many counts of this clonotype. The antigen is not known. Time point described: longitudinal time-point 3. From 2 million PBMCs stored at -80 C, the unsorted libraries were generated.

The sequence came from a young man in good health. The gene calls are TRBV20-1 and TRBJ2-7; 10 positions agree with TRBD2. The sequencing sample was made of PBMCs. CDR3 region: CSARGGLAGVYEQYF. The CDR3 DNA follows: TGCAGTGCTAGAGGCGGGCTAGCGGGAGTGTACGAGCAGTACTTC.